This paragraph covers one TCR beta chain sequence. The antigen remains unidentified. The J segment lost 2 bases and the V segment lost 1 base, leaving 2 bases of the junction unmatched. Germline V lookup: CDR1 MGHRA, CDR2 YSYEKL. The CDR3 loop spans 15 amino acids. The source of the sample is a study of graft-versus-host responses after intestinal transplantation. Study as a whole: Grafts were multivisceral, liver-intestinal, or isolated intestinal. Each patient got anti-thymocyte globulin induction, then tacrolimus and steroids for roughly 3 years.

Points from the study as a whole: An association linked early post-transplant HvG declines with peak circulating GvH clone levels.

Profiled with immunoSEQ multiplex PCR; TCRdb holds only in-frame clones, not every one. Here the sample spans about 28,000 clones, roughly 83% being singletons. Sequencing used unstimulated CD8+ T cells sorted from spleen or lymph node cells, obtained before intestinal transplant. The chain couples TRBV4-1 to TRBJ2-7, with TRBD1 identical over 10 bases. This TCR was recovered from a human donor who received an intestinal transplant. CDR3 sequence: CASSQGDRGTYEQYF. CDR3 nucleotide sequence: TGCGCCAGCAGCCAAGGGGACAGGGGAACCTACGAGCAGTACTTC.